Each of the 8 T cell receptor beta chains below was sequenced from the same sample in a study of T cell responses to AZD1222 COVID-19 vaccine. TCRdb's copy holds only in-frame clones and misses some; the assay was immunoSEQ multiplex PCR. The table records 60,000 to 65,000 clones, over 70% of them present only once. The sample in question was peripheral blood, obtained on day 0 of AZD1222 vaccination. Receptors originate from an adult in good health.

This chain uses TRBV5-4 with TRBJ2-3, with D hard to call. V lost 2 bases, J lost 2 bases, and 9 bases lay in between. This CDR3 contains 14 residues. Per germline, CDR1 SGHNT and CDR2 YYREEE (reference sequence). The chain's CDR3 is CASSFELNTDTQYF. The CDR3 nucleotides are TGTGCCAGCAGCTTTGAACTCAACACAGATACGCAGTATTTT.

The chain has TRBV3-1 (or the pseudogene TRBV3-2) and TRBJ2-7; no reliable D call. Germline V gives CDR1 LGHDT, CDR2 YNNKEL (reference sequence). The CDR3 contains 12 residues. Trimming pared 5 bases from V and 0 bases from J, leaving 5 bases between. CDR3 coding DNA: TGTGCCAGCAGCGATTTCTCCTACGAGCAGTACTTC. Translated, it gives CASSDFSYEQYF.

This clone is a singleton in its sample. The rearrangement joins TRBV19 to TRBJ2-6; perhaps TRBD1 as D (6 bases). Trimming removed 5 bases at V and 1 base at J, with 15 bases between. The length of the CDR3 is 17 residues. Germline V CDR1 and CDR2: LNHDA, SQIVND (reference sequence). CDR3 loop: CASSGAPGVSGANVLTF. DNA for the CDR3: TGTGCCAGTAGTGGGGCTCCAGGGGTGTCTGGGGCCAACGTCCTGACTTTC.

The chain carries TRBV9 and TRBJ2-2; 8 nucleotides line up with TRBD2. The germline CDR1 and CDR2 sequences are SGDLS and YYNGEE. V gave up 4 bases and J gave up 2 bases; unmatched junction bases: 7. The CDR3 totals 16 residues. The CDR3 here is CASSPAGGPNTGELFF. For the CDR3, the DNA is TGTGCCAGCAGCCCGGCGGGGGGCCCAAACACCGGGGAGCTGTTTTTT.

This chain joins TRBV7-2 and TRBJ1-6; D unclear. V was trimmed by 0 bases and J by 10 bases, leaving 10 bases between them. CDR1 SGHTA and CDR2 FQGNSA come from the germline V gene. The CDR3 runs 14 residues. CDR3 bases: TGTGCCAGCAGCTTAGCCCTGGGAGTATCACCCCTCCACTTT. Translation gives CASSLALGVSPLHF.

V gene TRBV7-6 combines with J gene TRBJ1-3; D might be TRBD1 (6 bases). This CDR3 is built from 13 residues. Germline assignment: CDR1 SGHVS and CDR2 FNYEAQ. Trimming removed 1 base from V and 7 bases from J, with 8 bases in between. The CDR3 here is CASSLGQGNTIYF. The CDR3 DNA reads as TGTGCCAGCAGCTTAGGCCAGGGGAACACCATATATTTT.

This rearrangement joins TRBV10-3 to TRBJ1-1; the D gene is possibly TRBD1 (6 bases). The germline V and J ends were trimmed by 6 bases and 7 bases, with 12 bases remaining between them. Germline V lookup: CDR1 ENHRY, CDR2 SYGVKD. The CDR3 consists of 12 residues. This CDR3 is CAISLQGHEAFF. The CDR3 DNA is TGTGCCATCAGCCTACAGGGCCATGAAGCTTTCTTT.

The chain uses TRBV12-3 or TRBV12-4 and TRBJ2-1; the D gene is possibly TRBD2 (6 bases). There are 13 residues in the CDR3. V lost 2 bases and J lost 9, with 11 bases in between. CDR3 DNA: TGTGCCAGCAGTTTAAGGGTCGGGGGTGAGCAGTTCTTC. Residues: CASSLRVGGEQFF.